There are a few counts of the clone carrying this TCR beta chain. The source of the sample is a study of blood T cell repertoires in COVID-19. Across the study: Sources were T cells, B-cell-depleted T cells, or PBMCs; the material itself was cDNA or gDNA.

Individuals drawn from around 25 US areas were about 18 to 95 years old. Germline trimming cut 4 bases from V and 6 bases from J; bases unmatched to any gene: 3. The CDR3 is 13 amino acids. CDR1 SNHLY and CDR2 FYNNEI come from the germline V gene. Repertoires were generated with immunoSEQ multiplex PCR, while TCRdb's copy carries only in-frame clones and drops some. The table lists around 58,000 clones, approximately 80% of them singletons, with less than 4.5% in the top ten. The chain employs TRBV2 and TRBJ2-3; TRBD1 agrees at 8 bases. The clonotype was recovered from a woman aged 40-49 years with acute COVID-19. Sequencing was carried out using PBMCs or T cells enriched from blood (not recorded which). The CDR3 nucleotides are TGTGCCAGCAGTGGTAACAGGGGGGATACGCAGTATTTT. Amino acid sequence: CASSGNRGDTQYF.